The count of the clone carrying this TCR beta chain is one. This sample was taken from a study of cytomegalovirus exposure and HLA in healthy donors. Sequenced by immunoSEQ multiplex PCR; TCRdb stores in-frame clones only, minus some. The sample consists of about 330,000 clones, 75% to 90% of them appearing once. While the first cohort had around 700 subjects, the donors belonged to the separate validation cohort of over a hundred subjects. From germline, CDR1 is SGHAT and CDR2 FQNNGV. V was pared by 1 base and J by 3 bases, with 10 bases between. This CDR3 comprises 14 residues. Sequencing was performed on PBMCs. The origin of this receptor is a woman between 18 and 29 years old in good health and CMV-seronegative. J is TRBJ2-7 and V is TRBV11-2; D ambiguous. This chain's CDR3 is CASSLGRVDYEQYF. CDR3 nucleotides: TGTGCCAGCAGCTTAGGACGGGTGGACTACGAGCAGTACTTC.